These T cell receptor beta chains were read from a single sample in a study of T cell clusters in autoimmune cytopenias. Using the multiplex PCR reads, TCRdb records one entry per CDR3 protein without DNA. The ten most abundant clones cover approximately 33% of a sample with approximately 8,000 distinct CDR3 sequences. This sample also appeared in a second study, on T cell repertoires in aging, cancer and after chemotherapy.

The source material was peripheral blood. These receptor sequences come from a human donor with an autoimmune cytopenia or autoimmune hepatitis (not recorded which). Both conserved end residues are part of each CDR3. Not every row has a clone size; where given, it reads once, few, many or a size class.

v_gene	j_gene	abundance	CDR3aa
TRBV12-3/TRBV12-4	TRBJ1-5	NA	CASSEVGGASNQPQHF
TRBV18	TRBJ1-2	NA	CASSPPLGYYGYTF
TRBV11-1	TRBJ2-1	medium-sized	CASSLGSGHNEQFF
TRBV5-5	TRBJ2-2	NA	CASSSLGAAGTGELFF
TRBV10-1	TRBJ2-2	NA	CASSGGRGGNTGELFF
TRBV27	TRBJ2-7	NA	CASSPGTDTYEQYF
TRBV12-5	TRBJ2-7	NA	CASGPSLAGAYEQYF
TRBV3-1	TRBJ2-3	NA	CASSQQAGPSTDTQYF
TRBV12-3/TRBV12-4	TRBJ1-5	NA	CASSLAGGRGNQPQHF
TRBV20-1	TRBJ2-5	NA	CSARDRRAQETQYF
TRBV19	TRBJ2-4	NA	CASSTYPTVDGAKNIQYF
TRBV5-1	TRBJ2-7	NA	CASSRAGTSGGYEQYF
TRBV18	TRBJ2-3	NA	CASSPGGDTQYF
TRBV12-3/TRBV12-4	TRBJ1-1	NA	CASRDPEGQGVFLDTEAFF
TRBV6-1	TRBJ1-1	NA	CASSPTNRNTEAFF
TRBV11-2	TRBJ1-1	NA	CASSLVVKQGLEAFF
TRBV6-1	TRBJ2-1	NA	CASRLGQKNAGQQFF
TRBV6-1	TRBJ1-2	NA	CASSLDQGTGNGGYTF
TRBV19	TRBJ2-3	NA	CASSENSGNTQYF
TRBV20-1	TRBJ2-2	NA	CSARLRQTGELFF
TRBV20-1	TRBJ1-5	NA	CSASSGESNQPQHF
TRBV11-2	TRBJ1-6	NA	CASSLSSYNSPLHF
TRBV5-6	TRBJ2-2	NA	CASSEVFDRPTGELFF
TRBV6-5	TRBJ2-1	NA	CASSPPGQGALGEQFF
TRBV18	TRBJ2-7	NA	CASSPPMKGTYEQYF
TRBV11-2	TRBJ1-2	NA	CASSQRNYGYTF
TRBV5-1	TRBJ1-4	NA	CASSFDGATNEKLFF
TRBV7-2	TRBJ1-1	NA	CASSYRPRRGGPALNEAFF
TRBV12-3/TRBV12-4	TRBJ1-5	NA	CASSLGANQPQHF
TRBV6-5	TRBJ1-1	NA	CASSYSRWGEAFF
TRBV4-2	TRBJ2-3	NA	CASSQEGSGGATDTQYF
TRBV12-3/TRBV12-4	TRBJ2-7	NA	CASSDAGTGNSYEQYF
TRBV30	TRBJ1-6	medium-sized	CAWDGQFNSPLHF
TRBV7-6	TRBJ2-7	medium-sized	CASSLEAGGTYEQYF
TRBV12-3/TRBV12-4	TRBJ1-5	NA	CASSLARNQPQHF
TRBV27	TRBJ2-3	NA	CASRLTPDVGQGRFLSTDTQYF
TRBV5-1	TRBJ1-3	NA	CASSRTPPGVGDTIYF
TRBV12-3/TRBV12-4	TRBJ1-5	NA	CASSLTGFTQPQHF
TRBV5-4	TRBJ1-1	NA	CASSSGQGAPVMNTEAFF
TRBV18	TRBJ1-1	NA	CASSPGQVNTEAFF
TRBV15	TRBJ2-2	NA	CATGGGRTAGELFF